The source of this TCR beta chain is a study of human T cells and chemical hapten exposure. Study in general: Per-sample TCR yield variability stemmed mainly from small pooled library volume differences.

This clonotype showed up many times. Its target is unknown. V gave up 6 bases and J gave up 0 bases, with 13 bases separating them. This CDR3 spans 15 amino acids. CDR1 is MDHEN and CDR2 is SYDVKM in the germline V gene. As the library was built, unique molecular identifiers were attached to individual cDNA molecules. Authors' processing steps: A per-sample median of around 100,000 TCRs was observed, with a range of 23,224 to 690,600. TCRdb independently ran MiXCR on the 5' RACE reads; one entry per CDR3 protein. What appears here as the V and J calls and clone size reflects TCRdb's work, not the paper's. Here the sample spans approximately 140,000 distinct CDR3 sequences, around 4.1% being singletons. Study outcomes and limitations: The number of TCRs over 1 in 1000 frequency stayed unchanged after DPC.

Total RNA came from unfractionated whole blood. The TCR comes from a female donor in good health. The J gene is TRBJ2-3, the V gene TRBV28; D gene ambiguous. For the CDR3, the DNA is TGTGCCAGCAGCTCAGTATATTCTAGCACAGATACGCAGTATTTT. This sequence encodes CASSSVYSSTDTQYF.